These 21 T cell receptor beta chains came from one sample sequenced in a study of regulatory T cells in long-lasting Graves disease. Time point indicated: newly diagnosed GD, antithyroid drugs for less than 3 months. RNA from PBMCs was the source of the TCR library. Researchers made TCR beta libraries by using iRepertoire HTBI primers and running Arm-PCR on CDR3 regions. From the multiplex PCR reads, TCRdb called clonotypes with MiXCR, one entry per CDR3 protein. The sample consists of roughly 400,000 distinct CDR3 sequences, less than 20% of them appearing once. These data also featured in a second study, about T cells in Graves' hyperthyroidism and ophthalmopathy.

The sequenced sample was peripheral blood mononuclear cells (PBMCs), obtained at new diagnosis, from a patient treated with antithyroid drugs. These receptors came from a woman younger than 35 with Graves disease.

The chain links TRBV10-2 to TRBJ2-7; possible D gene TRBD2, 6 bases. The V end lost 10 bases, the J end lost 0 bases, and 13 bases lay between the germline ends. From germline, CDR1 is WSHSY and CDR2 SAAADI. This CDR3 comprises 13 residues. Here the CDR3 DNA reads TGCGCCACCTTTAGCGGAGGCTCCTACGAGCAGTACTTC. Protein product: CATFSGGSYEQYF.

This clonotype was recorded a few times. V and J are TRBV6-1 and TRBJ1-2; D is uncertain. The germline V gene has CDR1 MNHNS and CDR2 SASEGT. This CDR3 is 12 amino acids long. V lost 11 bases and J lost 4, with 14 bases in between. The CDR3 is CAARERVYGYTF. The DNA of the CDR3 is TGTGCCGCCCGGGAGAGAGTCTATGGCTACACCTTC.

The sample holds many counts of this clonotype. The gene calls are TRBV28 and TRBJ1-5; D is perhaps TRBD1 (5 bases). The length of the CDR3 is 15 residues. CDR1 and CDR2 (germline): MDHEN, SYDVKM. Trimming cost V 5 bases and J 3 bases, with 14 bases left between them. DNA of the CDR3: TGTGCCAGCAGTCCCCCCCCAGGGATCAATCAGCCCCAGCATTTT. This encodes CASSPPPGINQPQHF.

In this sample, this clonotype turned up a few times. V gene TRBV9 combines with J gene TRBJ1-2; TRBD1 matches at 7 bases. Trimming cost V 4 bases and J 4 bases; bases outside gene matches: 7. The CDR3 extends over 14 amino acids. Germline V gene data show CDR1 as SGDLS and CDR2 as YYNGEE. CDR3 DNA sequence: TGTGCCAGCAGCCCATGGACAGGAATCTATGGCTACACCTTC. It specifies CASSPWTGIYGYTF. The whole variable domain, filled in from reference TRBV9 and TRBJ1-2, reads DSGVTQTPKHLITATGQRVTLRCSPRSGDLSVYWYQQSLDQGLQFLIQYYNGEERAKGNILERFSAQQFPDLHSELNLSSLELGDSALYFCASSPWTGIYGYTFGSGTRLTVV.

This clonotype was observed at least ten times. V usage is TRBV7-3 and J usage is TRBJ1-6; maybe TRBD1 (5 bases). Germline V gene data show CDR1 as SGHTA and CDR2 as FQGTGA. The CDR3 is made up of 15 amino acids. Deletions cut 5 bases from V and 7 bases from J, with 15 bases between. The CDR3 nucleotides read TGTGCCAGCAGCCCAACAGGACGGGGCAATTCACCCCTCCACTTT. Translated: CASSPTGRGNSPLHF.

This clonotype has a count of ten or more. This rearrangement joins TRBV3-1 to TRBJ2-5, with TRBD2 matching over 8 bases. The germline CDR1 and CDR2 sequences are LGHDT and YNNKEL (reference sequence). V lost 3 bases and J lost 4; bases outside the gene matches: 4. CDR3 size: 14 residues. The CDR3 coding sequence is TGTGCCAGCAGCCAGTACGGGACTAGAGAGACCCAGTACTTC. It encodes CASSQYGTRETQYF.

This clonotype was detected many times. The chain uses TRBV18 and TRBJ2-2, with D possibly TRBD1 on 5 matching bases. The V end was cut by 4 bases, the J end by 5 bases, with 8 bases between. This CDR3 is built from 13 residues. In germline, CDR1 is KGHSH, CDR2 LQKENI. CDR3 in amino acids: CASSRQLTGELFF. The CDR3 DNA reads TGTGCCAGCTCACGACAGCTTACCGGGGAGCTGTTTTTT.

V usage is TRBV6-1 and J usage is TRBJ2-7; D possibly corresponds to TRBD2 (5 bases). V was clipped by 5 bases and J by 3 bases, with 11 bases between them. Looked up from germline, CDR1 is MNHNS and CDR2 is SASEGT. This CDR3 is built from 13 residues. CDR3 amino acids: CASSPGVFYEQYF. CDR3 nucleotide sequence: TGTGCCAGCAGTCCCGGGGTATTCTACGAGCAGTACTTC.

The sample holds a few counts of this clonotype. The rearrangement joins TRBV19 to TRBJ1-1; D is undetermined. V was shortened by 0 bases and J by 1 base, with 9 bases between the two germline ends. From germline, CDR1 is LNHDA and CDR2 SQIVND (reference sequence). This CDR3 spans 15 amino acids. This chain's CDR3 is CASSIDGGKNTEAFF. CDR3 DNA sequence: TGTGCCAGTAGTATAGATGGAGGAAAGAACACTGAAGCTTTCTTT.

This clonotype occurred many times. CDR3 bases: TGTGCCAGCAGTGCTGGGGACCGCGGGGCCGGGGAGCTGTTTTTT. This sequence encodes CASSAGDRGAGELFF. The chain uses TRBV2 and TRBJ2-2, with a weak D call TRBD2 (6 bases). Germline CDR1 is SNHLY and CDR2 is FYNNEI. The CDR3 extends over 15 amino acids. Trimming pared 4 bases from V and 6 bases from J, leaving 15 bases between.

This clonotype was detected ten times or more. This sequence joins TRBV27 and TRBJ2-5; no firm D call. Germline V gene lookup returns CDR1 MNHEY and CDR2 SMNVEV (reference sequence). Deletions cut 2 bases from V and 2 bases from J, with 9 bases between. The CDR3 loop spans 14 amino acids. CDR3 sequence reads: CASSLTNGQETQYF. DNA of the CDR3: TGTGCCAGCAGTTTAACCAACGGACAAGAGACCCAGTACTTC.

This clonotype was counted only a few times. V gene TRBV20-1 combines with J gene TRBJ2-1; 7 bases fit TRBD2. J lost 0 bases, V lost 4 bases, and 0 bases had no gene match. The CDR3 contains 13 residues. Germline V gene data show CDR1 as DFQATT and CDR2 as SNEGSKA (reference sequence). CDR3 sequence reads: CSAKRDSYNEQFF. Here the CDR3 DNA reads TGCAGTGCTAAGCGGGACTCCTACAATGAGCAGTTCTTC.

The table lists this clonotype with many counts. The chain uses TRBV2 and TRBJ1-5; D is possibly TRBD1 (6 bases). The CDR3 loop spans 14 amino acids. Germline loops: CDR1 SNHLY, CDR2 FYNNEI. The V and J ends lost 7 bases and 7 bases respectively, with 17 bases between them. DNA of the CDR3: TGTGCCAGCACCTCAGACAGGCCGCGGCAGCCCCAGCATTTT. Translating gives CASTSDRPRQPQHF.

This clonotype was counted at least ten times. V is TRBV11-3 and J is TRBJ2-1, with a weak D call TRBD2 (5 bases). Germline values: CDR1 SGHNT, CDR2 YENEEA. This CDR3 has 16 amino acids. V lost 5 bases, J lost 2 bases, and 16 bases lay in between. CDR3 sequence reads: CASSQYSGQPYNEQFF. The DNA for the CDR3 is TGTGCCAGCAGCCAGTACAGCGGCCAGCCCTACAATGAGCAGTTCTTC.

This clonotype was observed a few times. This chain uses TRBV15 with TRBJ1-6; D gene unclear. CDR1 LNHNV and CDR2 YYDKDF come from the germline V gene (reference sequence). V lost 1 base, J lost 5 bases, and 3 bases lay in between. This CDR3 is built from 13 residues. The CDR3 region has the DNA TGTGCCACCAGCAGAGCCGATAATTCACCCCTCCACTTT. Amino acid sequence: CATSRADNSPLHF.

In this sample, this clonotype turned up many times. This chain joins TRBV11-2 and TRBJ2-1; TRBD2 agrees at 12 bases. Germline V gene sequence: CDR1 SGHAT, CDR2 FQNNGV. Trimming at V came to 2 bases and at J to 0 bases, leaving 8 bases not matched to a gene. The CDR3 spans 19 residues. CDR3 loop: CASSLRLAGGLGSYNEQFF. The DNA of the CDR3 is TGTGCCAGCAGCTTACGGCTAGCGGGAGGGTTGGGCTCCTACAATGAGCAGTTCTTC.

This clonotype was counted a few times. V usage is TRBV27 and J usage is TRBJ1-5, with 11 bases matching TRBD1. The germline gives CDR1 MNHEY, CDR2 SMNVEV (reference sequence). The CDR3 has 20 residues. After removal of 2 bases from V and 2 bases from J, the junction contained 14 bases not matched to a gene. The DNA of the CDR3 is TGTGCCAGCAGTTTAGAAGGTCCCGGGACAGGGGGATGGGGCAATCAGCCCCAGCATTTT. Protein sequence: CASSLEGPGTGGWGNQPQHF.

V is TRBV11-3 and J is TRBJ2-1; TRBD2 matches 13 bases. The CDR3 totals 17 residues. The junction had 5 bases not matched to a gene; V was cut back by 4 bases and J by 2 bases. Germline V CDR1 and CDR2: SGHNT, YENEEA. The DNA of the CDR3 is TGTGCCAGCAGCTCCGGACTAGCGGGAGCGGCCTACAATGAGCAGTTCTTC. Amino acid sequence: CASSSGLAGAAYNEQFF.

This clonotype was observed at least ten times. The rearrangement joins TRBV18 to TRBJ2-1; a weak D match, TRBD1 (6 bases). V was clipped by 0 bases and J by 6 bases, with 15 bases between them. Per germline, CDR1 KGHSH and CDR2 LQKENI. The CDR3 has 16 residues. Written as DNA, the CDR3 is TGTGCCAGCTCACCACCTCTGCAGGGGAGTGGCAATGAGCAGTTCTTC. As protein: CASSPPLQGSGNEQFF.

This clonotype was observed a single time. The chain joins TRBV6-1 to TRBJ2-7, with D perhaps assigned TRBD1 or TRBD2 (5 bases each). This CDR3 is 14 amino acids long. Germline V gives CDR1 MNHNS, CDR2 SASEGT. V lost 6 bases to trimming and J lost 3 bases, with 15 bases between them. This chain's CDR3 is CASRTGTGLYEQYF. CDR3 sequence (DNA): TGTGCCAGCAGGACCGGGACCGGCCTCTACGAGCAGTACTTC.

This chain uses TRBV24-1 with TRBJ2-1; 7 bases fit TRBD2. This CDR3 region has 13 residues. The trim removed 7 bases at V and 9 bases at J, leaving 8 bases unmatched. Per germline, CDR1 KGHDR and CDR2 SFDVKD. In DNA form, the CDR3 reads TGTGCCACCAGGACGGGAGGAAGCGGTGAGCAGTTCTTC. This translates into CATRTGGSGEQFF.